A single sample is the source of the 26 T cell receptor beta chains below, sequenced in a study of cytomegalovirus exposure and HLA in healthy donors. 60 Vbeta and 13 Jbeta primers were used in PCR. TCRdb keeps only in-frame clones here, not all; method: immunoSEQ multiplex PCR. The sample yields 150,000 to 200,000 clones, about 80% seen once. The specimen was PBMCs. These receptors originate from a man aged 25-45 years in good health and CMV-seropositive.

This clone was observed once. The chain employs TRBV6-1 and TRBJ2-5, with D possibly being TRBD2 (7 bases). In germline, CDR1 is MNHNS, CDR2 SASEGT. V dropped 1 base and J dropped 5 bases, with 20 bases sitting between them. The CDR3 is made up of 17 amino acids. The CDR3 region is CASSEGGAGARSETQYF. CDR3 bases: TGTGCCAGCAGTGAAGGTGGGGCGGGGGCTCGGTCGGAGACCCAGTACTTC.

The chain joins TRBV6-1 to TRBJ2-1, with 9 bases aligning to TRBD2. J lost 9 bases, V lost 5 bases, and 5 bases had no gene match. The CDR3 contains 13 residues. Germline CDR1 and CDR2: MNHNS and SASEGT. CDR3 amino acids: CASSWAGGSEQFF. CDR3 coding DNA: TGTGCCAGCAGTTGGGCGGGGGGGAGTGAGCAGTTCTTC.

The J gene is TRBJ1-5, the V gene TRBV19, with D perhaps TRBD1 (5 bases). The CDR3 consists of 14 residues. V shed 6 bases and J shed 1 base, with 10 bases lying between them. Germline V CDR1 and CDR2: LNHDA, SQIVND (reference sequence). CDR3 DNA sequence: TGTGCCAGTAGATGGCAGGGAAGCAATCAGCCCCAGCATTTT. Its translation: CASRWQGSNQPQHF.

The chain has TRBV7-3 and TRBJ2-6; D gene unclear. The V and J ends lost 6 bases and 4 bases respectively, with 19 bases between them. Germline V gives CDR1 SGHTA, CDR2 FQGTGA. The CDR3 is made up of 17 amino acids. CDR3 residues: CASSSTINWAGANVLTF. The CDR3 nucleotides are TGTGCCAGCAGTTCCACCATTAACTGGGCCGGGGCCAACGTCCTGACTTTC. Full variable domain (rest looked up from reference TRBV7-3 and TRBJ2-6): GAGVSQTPSNKVTEKGKYVELRCDPISGHTALYWYRQSLGQGPEFLIYFQGTGAADDSGLPNDRFFAVRPEGSVSTLKIQRTERGDSAVYLCASSSTINWAGANVLTFGAGSRLTVL.

This chain joins TRBV4-1 and TRBJ2-1; weak D call: TRBD1 (5 bases). The CDR3 covers 15 residues. The V gene's germline CDR1 is MGHRA and CDR2 YSYEKL. Between the trimmed V and J ends, which lost 0 bases and 4 bases, there was a span of 10 bases. The CDR3 loop is CASSQDGARYNEQFF. CDR3 DNA: TGCGCCAGCAGCCAAGATGGGGCCCGTTACAATGAGCAGTTCTTC.

On this clone itself: At one end the junction does not follow the germline gene, possibly because of a read error. The gene calls are TRBV29-1 and TRBJ1-4, with a possible D match to TRBD1 (5 bases). In germline, CDR1 is SQVTM, CDR2 ANQGSEA. The length of the CDR3 is 13 residues. The CDR3 reads CGVQDTTNEKLFF. CDR3 nucleotide sequence: TGCGGCGTACAGGATACAACTAATGAAAAACTGTTTTTT.

The V and J genes are TRBV10-2 and TRBJ1-5; D is perhaps TRBD1 (5 bases). Deletions cut 3 bases from V and 3 bases from J, with 9 bases between. The CDR3 runs to 14 residues. Germline V gene data show CDR1 as WSHSY and CDR2 as SAAADI. The CDR3 DNA is TGCGCCAGCAGTGAATCAGGGCCCAATCAGCCCCAGCATTTT. Protein sequence: CASSESGPNQPQHF.

V usage is TRBV27 and J usage is TRBJ2-1; D possibly corresponds to TRBD1 (7 bases). CDR1 and CDR2 from the germline V gene are MNHEY and SMNVEV (reference sequence). This CDR3 is 14 amino acids long. Trimming removed 7 bases from V and 4 bases from J, with 14 bases in between. For the CDR3, the DNA is TGTGCCAGCACCGCGGGACAGCTGTACAATGAGCAGTTCTTC. Residues: CASTAGQLYNEQFF.

The rearrangement links TRBV6-1 to TRBJ2-2; 8 bases are shared with TRBD1. The length of the CDR3 is 15 residues. V lost 6 bases and J lost 8; bases outside the gene matches: 11. Germline V gives CDR1 MNHNS, CDR2 SASEGT. The CDR3 DNA follows: TGTGCCAGCAGGGTAGGACAGGGCGCTTCGGGGGAGCTGTTTTTT. This sequence encodes CASRVGQGASGELFF.

The chain couples TRBV27 to TRBJ2-1, with 9 bases lining up with TRBD2. After removal of 0 bases from V and 7 bases from J, the junction contained 4 bases not matched to a gene. This CDR3 contains 15 residues. From germline, CDR1 is MNHEY and CDR2 SMNVEV (reference sequence). CDR3 nucleotide sequence: TGTGCCAGCAGTTTATCGGGGACTAGCCCTAATGAGCAGTTCTTC. Amino acid sequence: CASSLSGTSPNEQFF.

The CDR3 DNA sequence: TGTGCCAGCAGCCCCTCCTTAGATACGCAGTATTTT. Translation gives CASSPSLDTQYF. This sequence joins TRBV9 and TRBJ2-3; D is unresolved. Looked up from germline, CDR1 is SGDLS and CDR2 is YYNGEE. The CDR3 is 12 residues long. The V gene lost 4 bases and the J gene lost 5 bases, with 8 bases spanning the gap.

V is TRBV6-5 and J is TRBJ1-1, with 9 bases that match TRBD1. Trimming took 6 bases from V and 6 from J; bases not matched to a gene: 8. Germline V gene data show CDR1 as MNHEY and CDR2 as SVGAGI. CDR3 size: 14 residues. DNA for the CDR3: TGTGCCAGCAGGATAGACAGGGGGAGCGCTGAAGCTTTCTTT. Protein: CASRIDRGSAEAFF.

This chain connects TRBV13 to TRBJ2-5; 8 bases agree with TRBD2. The DNA end favors TRBJ2-7, so the J call may be wrong. The V gene's germline CDR1 is PRHDT and CDR2 FYEKMQ (reference sequence). This CDR3 spans 15 amino acids. The CDR3 DNA follows: TGTGCCAGCAGTCAAAGACTAGCGTCTACCTACGAGCAGTACTTC. It translates to CASSQRLASTYEQYF.

V usage is TRBV6-1 and J usage is TRBJ1-1; possible D gene TRBD1, 6 bases. V was shortened by 3 bases and J by 9 bases, with 11 bases between the two germline ends. The V gene's germline CDR1 is MNHNS and CDR2 SASEGT. The CDR3 is 12 amino acids. The CDR3: CASSEGGRKAFF. In DNA, the CDR3 is TGTGCCAGCAGTGAGGGGGGGCGAAAAGCTTTCTTT.

The V gene is TRBV7-8, the J gene TRBJ1-3; 7 nucleotides line up with TRBD1. There are 16 residues in the CDR3. The V gene end was trimmed by 8 bases and the J gene end by 1 base; junction bases not matched to a gene: 11. The germline V gene has CDR1 SGHVS and CDR2 FQNEAQ. The CDR3 reads CASSLREQGSGNTIYF. The DNA of the CDR3 is TGTGCCAGCTCGTTAAGGGAACAGGGGTCTGGAAACACCATATATTTT. The full variable domain, in which reference TRBV7-8 and TRBJ1-3 provide the parts outside the CDR3, is GAGVSQSPRYKVAKRGQDVALRCDPISGHVSLFWYQQALGQGPEFLTYFQNEAQLDKSGLPSDRFFAERPEGSVSTLKIQRTQQEDSAVYLCASSLREQGSGNTIYFGEGSWLTVV.

This clone came up once. The chain has TRBV7-9 and TRBJ2-6, with 10 bases fitting TRBD2. The CDR3 is 19 residues long. Germline CDR1 reads SEHNR; CDR2 reads FQNEAQ (reference sequence). Losses at the gene ends were 2 bases for V and 0 bases for J; bases not matched to a gene: 7. As DNA, the CDR3 is TGTGCCAGCAGCTTACTTAGCGGGGGGCCTAGCTCTGGGGCCAACGTCCTGACTTTC. Protein product: CASSLLSGGPSSGANVLTF.

About this clone itself: One end of the junction varies from germline; a read error may be responsible. In DNA form, the CDR3 reads TGTGCCAGCAGCGAGAACCGGGACAGGGTCACCTTC. It translates to CASSENRDRVTF. The rearrangement links TRBV14 to TRBJ2-7; 9 bases are shared with TRBD1. Germline lookup yields CDR1 SGHDN and CDR2 FVKESK. The CDR3 contains 12 residues.

J is TRBJ2-3 and V is TRBV28, with D possibly TRBD1 on 5 matching bases. Germline CDR1 MDHEN, CDR2 SYDVKM. V was cut by 5 bases and J by 5 bases, with 17 bases left in between. This CDR3 spans 15 amino acids. The CDR3 is CASSQDKGIGDTQYF. The CDR3 DNA reads as TGTGCCAGCAGTCAGGACAAGGGGATTGGAGATACGCAGTATTTT.

On this clone itself: Other DNA sequences in the same sample also yield this CDR3. This sequence joins TRBV27 and TRBJ2-1, with TRBD2 identical over 8 bases. Trimming cost V 3 bases and J 4 bases; bases outside gene matches: 5. The CDR3 spans 15 residues. Germline loops: CDR1 MNHEY, CDR2 SMNVEV (reference sequence). The CDR3 sequence is CASSLPLAGYNEQFF. The CDR3 bases are TGTGCCAGCAGTTTGCCCCTAGCGGGTTACAATGAGCAGTTCTTC.

The V gene is TRBV4-1, the J gene TRBJ1-1; possibly TRBD1 for D (5 bases). The length of the CDR3 is 16 residues. The germline gives CDR1 MGHRA, CDR2 YSYEKL. The V end was cut by 3 bases, the J end by 3 bases, with 17 bases between. The CDR3 here is CASSHSRAWLDTEAFF. In nucleotides, the CDR3 is TGCGCCAGCAGCCACTCCAGGGCTTGGCTCGACACTGAAGCTTTCTTT.

With regard to this clone: Distinct nucleotide sequences in the sample also encode this CDR3. The V and J genes are TRBV6-5 and TRBJ2-3; perhaps TRBD2 as D (6 bases). Germline assignment: CDR1 MNHEY and CDR2 SVGAGI. The V end was cut by 0 bases, the J end by 6 bases, with 7 bases between. The CDR3 runs 13 residues. The CDR3 DNA reads as TGTGCCAGCAGTTACTCTCGGGGGGATACGCAGTATTTT. Its translation: CASSYSRGDTQYF.

The chain links TRBV2 to TRBJ2-3; D not certain. Trimming removed 6 bases from V and 5 bases from J, with 3 bases in between. This CDR3 is 10 amino acids long. Germline-derived CDR1 and CDR2 are SNHLY and FYNNEI. Here the CDR3 reads CASSLDTQYF. The CDR3 coding sequence is TGTGCCAGCAGCTTAGATACGCAGTATTTT.

V is TRBV7-9 and J is TRBJ2-5; the D gene is possibly TRBD2 (6 bases). Germline V gives CDR1 SEHNR, CDR2 FQNEAQ (reference sequence). There are 16 residues in the CDR3. V was clipped by 8 bases and J by 0 bases, with 19 bases between them. The CDR3 is CASQSAGLSYQETQYF. The DNA for the CDR3 is TGTGCCAGCCAGTCGGCGGGGTTATCGTACCAAGAGACCCAGTACTTC.

This chain uses TRBV11-2 with TRBJ1-4; D uncertain. Trimming cost V 5 bases and J 4 bases, with 5 bases left between them. This CDR3 contains 12 residues. CDR1 SGHAT and CDR2 FQNNGV come from the germline V gene. The DNA of the CDR3 is TGTGCCAGCAGCATCGGTAATGAAAAACTGTTTTTT. Amino acids: CASSIGNEKLFF.

The V and J genes are TRBV7-6 and TRBJ1-3; TRBD1 might be the D (6 bases). The CDR3 contains 16 residues. CDR1 is SGHVS, CDR2 FNYEAQ, per germline. V lost 1 base and J 1 base, leaving 11 bases between the germline ends. The CDR3 protein is CASSLGRGASGNTIYF. CDR3 nucleotide sequence: TGTGCCAGCAGCTTAGGGCGGGGGGCTTCTGGAAACACCATATATTTT.

The rearrangement links TRBV5-1 to TRBJ2-5; a possible D gene is TRBD1 (6 bases). The germline CDR1 and CDR2 sequences are SGHRS and YFSETQ. The germline V and J ends were trimmed by 4 bases and 5 bases, with 12 bases remaining between them. The CDR3 has 13 residues. CDR3 in DNA: TGCGCCAGCAGCCCACAGGGTCGGGAGACCCAGTACTTC. This gives the protein CASSPQGRETQYF.